The 24 T cell receptor beta chains below were found in one sample sequenced in a study of cytomegalovirus exposure and HLA in healthy donors. Both 60 Vbeta primers and 13 Jbeta primers went into the PCR. Generated by immunoSEQ multiplex PCR, the TCRdb table keeps only in-frame clones and is missing some. Here the sample spans approximately 190,000 clones, approximately 78% being singletons. Sequencing was performed on PBMCs. These TCRs come from a woman under 30 in good health and CMV-seronegative.

The chain has TRBV27 and TRBJ2-1, with 12 bases fitting TRBD2. This CDR3 has 14 amino acids. CDR1 is MNHEY and CDR2 is SMNVEV in the germline V gene (reference sequence). J gave up 6 bases and V 6 bases, and 3 bases lay outside the gene matches. The CDR3 sequence is CASSTSGGSNEQFF. CDR3 sequence (DNA): TGTGCCAGCAGCACTAGCGGGGGGAGCAATGAGCAGTTCTTC.

The chain recombines TRBV6-6 with TRBJ2-7; 11 nucleotides line up with TRBD1. This CDR3 has 14 amino acids. CDR1 MNHNY and CDR2 SVGAGI come from the germline V gene (reference sequence). The V and J ends lost 6 bases and 5 bases, in that order; junction bases with no gene match: 6. The CDR3 DNA sequence: TGTGCCAGCAGCCCCGGGACAGGGGGAAACGAGCAGTACTTC. Translation: CASSPGTGGNEQYF.

The chain links TRBV27 to TRBJ2-7, with 8 bases identical to TRBD2. The CDR3 extends over 14 amino acids. J lost 2 bases, V lost 8 bases, and 8 bases had no gene match. Germline V gene sequence: CDR1 MNHEY, CDR2 SMNVEV (reference sequence). CDR3 DNA sequence: TGTGCCAGCTCTTATACTAGCGGAACCTACGAGCAGTACTTC. Its protein is CASSYTSGTYEQYF.

The chain carries TRBV28 and TRBJ1-1; 7 bases are a match to TRBD1. The CDR3 length is 14 residues. The V segment lost 5 bases and the J segment 6 bases; nucleotides outside the gene matches: 9. Germline-derived CDR1 and CDR2 are MDHEN and SYDVKM. The CDR3 is CASSRREGAAEAFF. CDR3 bases: TGTGCCAGCAGTAGGAGAGAGGGGGCTGCTGAAGCTTTCTTT.

The V gene is TRBV6-4, the J gene TRBJ1-1, with TRBD1 matching 8 bases. The J segment lost 3 bases and the V segment lost 6 bases, leaving 6 bases of the junction unmatched. The germline V gene has CDR1 MRHNA and CDR2 SNTAGT. CDR3 size: 14 residues. CDR3 loop: CASSRTGMYTEAFF. In nucleotides, the CDR3 is TGTGCCAGCAGCCGGACAGGGATGTACACTGAAGCTTTCTTT.

With regard to this clone: One end of the junction does not line up with germline, which may come from a read error. The chain joins TRBV7-9 to TRBJ1-1; D remains unclear. The CDR3 is made up of 11 amino acids. Germline CDR1 and CDR2: SEHNR and FQNEAQ (reference sequence). CDR3 sequence (DNA): TGTTCCAGCAGCTGGGAGGAAAAAGCTTTCTTT. It is translated as CSSSWEEKAFF.

The genes are TRBV6-1 and TRBJ2-2; 8 nucleotides match TRBD1. With V trimmed by 6 bases and J by 0 bases, 3 bases remained unmatched. The CDR3 totals 15 residues. In germline, CDR1 is MNHNS, CDR2 SASEGT. In DNA, the CDR3 is TGTGCCAGCAGACCAGGGGGCGCGAACACCGGGGAGCTGTTTTTT. This translates into CASRPGGANTGELFF.

The chain uses TRBV19 and TRBJ2-7; D is possibly TRBD2 (5 bases). Germline loops: CDR1 LNHDA, CDR2 SQIVND (reference sequence). CDR3 length: 13 amino acids. V lost 5 bases and J lost 6, with 14 bases in between. The CDR3 loop is CASSEGPGSEQYF. In DNA, the CDR3 is TGTGCCAGTAGTGAAGGCCCTGGGAGCGAGCAGTACTTC. Combining the CDR3 with reference TRBV19 and TRBJ2-7 gives the whole variable domain DGGITQSPKYLFRKEGQNVTLSCEQNLNHDAMYWYRQDPGQGLRLIYYSQIVNDFQKGDIAEGYSVSREKKESFPLTVTSAQKNPTAFYLCASSEGPGSEQYFGPGTRLTVT.

The chain uses TRBV10-3 and TRBJ2-5; 11 bases are a match to TRBD2. With V trimmed by 6 bases and J by 4 bases, 7 bases remained unmatched. CDR3 length: 15 amino acids. Germline lookup yields CDR1 ENHRY and CDR2 SYGVKD. CDR3 in DNA: TGTGCCATCAGCTCCCCTAGCGGGAGGAGAGAGACCCAGTACTTC. Its protein product is CAISSPSGRRETQYF.

The V gene is TRBV29-1, the J gene TRBJ2-3, with 8 bases that match TRBD2. This CDR3 spans 12 amino acids. V lost 7 bases, J lost 4 bases, and 4 bases stayed unmatched. Per germline, CDR1 SQVTM and CDR2 ANQGSEA. In nucleotides, the CDR3 is TGCAGCGCCGGGACTAGTCCAGATACGCAGTATTTT. Residues: CSAGTSPDTQYF.

This clone was counted a few times. V usage is TRBV5-6 and J usage is TRBJ1-5; D possibly corresponds to TRBD1 (6 bases). Germline loops: CDR1 SGHDT, CDR2 YYEEEE. The V and J ends lost 4 bases and 4 bases respectively, with 12 bases between them. The CDR3 spans 14 residues. The DNA for the CDR3 is TGTGCCAGCAGCGGCGGACAGTTTAATCAGCCCCAGCATTTT. Translating gives CASSGGQFNQPQHF.

The V call is TRBV18, the J call TRBJ2-3; D unclear. This CDR3 is 14 amino acids long. Germline V lookup: CDR1 KGHSH, CDR2 LQKENI. Trimming took 5 bases from V and 4 from J, leaving 13 bases between them. This CDR3 reads CASSSSSGADTQYF. DNA for the CDR3: TGTGCCAGCTCATCCTCGTCCGGAGCAGATACGCAGTATTTT.

The rearrangement joins TRBV7-9 to TRBJ1-2; TRBD1 matches 9 bases. This CDR3 has 13 residues. CDR1 is SEHNR and CDR2 is FQNEAQ in the germline V gene (reference sequence). The ends lost 5 bases at V and 8 bases at J; junction bases unmatched: 6. The CDR3 DNA is TGTGCCAGCAGCCTTACAGGGGGCTCAGGCTACACCTTC. Protein: CASSLTGGSGYTF.

The chain has TRBV6-5 and TRBJ1-1, with D unclear. The CDR3 covers 13 residues. V was pared by 5 bases and J by 0 bases, with 7 bases between. Per germline, CDR1 MNHEY and CDR2 SVGAGI. CDR3 nucleotide sequence: TGTGCCAGCAGTCCCGGGGTGAACACTGAAGCTTTCTTT. Its translation is CASSPGVNTEAFF.

In the case of this clone: Other DNA sequences within the sample encode an identical CDR3. This sequence joins TRBV5-4 and TRBJ1-2, with D possibly TRBD1 on 6 matching bases. The germline V and J ends were trimmed by 4 bases and 0 bases, with 10 bases remaining between them. This CDR3 contains 14 residues. The germline V gene has CDR1 SGHNT and CDR2 YYREEE (reference sequence). The CDR3: CASSPGQPNYGYTF. As DNA, the CDR3 is TGTGCCAGCAGCCCTGGACAGCCTAACTATGGCTACACCTTC.

This chain connects TRBV18 to TRBJ2-1, with 14 bases matching TRBD2. CDR1 is KGHSH, CDR2 LQKENI, per germline. After removal of 6 bases from V and 4 bases from J, the junction contained 5 bases not matched to a gene. This CDR3 contains 16 residues. This CDR3 is CASSRLAGGTYNEQFF. In DNA form, the CDR3 reads TGTGCCAGCTCCCGACTAGCGGGGGGGACTTACAATGAGCAGTTCTTC.

The chain uses TRBV21-1 and TRBJ2-1; the table's D gene call, TRBD2, was not cross checked with the DNA. TRBV21-1 constitutes a pseudogene. The length of the CDR3 is 12 residues. The CDR3 reads CASAVAGNEQFF. The CDR3 bases are TGTGCCAGTGCGGTAGCCGGGAATGAGCAGTTCTTC.

The J gene is TRBJ2-5, the V gene TRBV19; 11 nucleotides agree with TRBD2. V lost 3 bases and J lost 5; bases outside the gene matches: 8. Germline assignment: CDR1 LNHDA and CDR2 SQIVND (reference sequence). This CDR3 has 16 amino acids. CDR3 region: CASSIRASGGRETQYF. The CDR3, as DNA: TGTGCCAGTAGTATTCGGGCTAGCGGGGGGCGGGAGACCCAGTACTTC.

V and J are TRBV9 and TRBJ2-6; maybe TRBD2 (5 bases). CDR1 SGDLS and CDR2 YYNGEE come from the germline V gene. V gave up 6 bases and J gave up 2 bases, with 18 bases separating them. This CDR3 spans 17 amino acids. Here the CDR3 DNA reads TGTGCCAGCACCTTAGCTGAGGGTTTAACTGGGGCCAACGTCCTGACTTTC. Translated, it gives CASTLAEGLTGANVLTF.

V gene TRBV18 combines with J gene TRBJ1-1; 7 nucleotides agree with TRBD1. The V gene end was trimmed by 1 base and the J gene end by 5 bases; junction bases not matched to a gene: 10. The CDR3 totals 16 residues. Germline lookup yields CDR1 KGHSH and CDR2 LQKENI. For the CDR3, the DNA is TGTGCCAGCTCACCACGGCAGGGGGGCACAGGTACTGAAGCTTTCTTT. The encoded protein is CASSPRQGGTGTEAFF.

The chain is built from TRBV2 and TRBJ1-6; D is unclear. The CDR3 covers 14 residues. Germline lookup yields CDR1 SNHLY and CDR2 FYNNEI. Between the trimmed V and J ends, which lost 7 bases and 2 bases, there was a span of 9 bases. In nucleotides, the CDR3 is TGTGCCAGCACGGGTCGCCCCTATAATTCACCCCTCCACTTT. Amino acids: CASTGRPYNSPLHF.

This chain uses TRBV14 with TRBJ2-1; no clear D gene. Germline V gene lookup returns CDR1 SGHDN and CDR2 FVKESK. The CDR3 sequence is 12 residues long. Deletions cut 3 bases from V and 6 bases from J, with 6 bases between. The CDR3 sequence: CASSQGSNEQFF. The CDR3 DNA sequence: TGTGCCAGCAGCCAGGGCAGCAATGAGCAGTTCTTC.

This chain connects TRBV10-1 to TRBJ2-7, with 7 bases fitting TRBD2. The J segment lost 4 bases and the V segment lost 7 bases, leaving 16 bases of the junction unmatched. Germline CDR1 reads WNHNN; CDR2 reads SYGVQD (reference sequence). The CDR3 is 16 amino acids. In DNA, the CDR3 is TGCGCCAGCAACCTCAGTCGCCGTCGGGGGGTTTACGAGCAGTACTTC. Its translation is CASNLSRRRGVYEQYF.

The J gene is TRBJ1-1, the V gene TRBV19; no reliable D call. CDR1 is LNHDA and CDR2 is SQIVND in the germline V gene (reference sequence). The V and J ends lost 4 bases and 11 bases respectively, with 11 bases between them. CDR3 size: 11 residues. The CDR3 DNA reads as TGTGCCAGTAGTAGCGTGAGGAAGGCTTTCTTT. Translated, it gives CASSSVRKAFF.